This T cell receptor (beta chain) was captured in a study of shared clonotypes between healthy human individuals. The V gene lost 3 bases and the J gene lost 3 bases, with 8 bases spanning the gap. Germline V gives CDR1 MDHEN, CDR2 SYDVKM. The length of the CDR3 is 13 residues. The protocol was immunoSEQ multiplex PCR, while the TCRdb copy is restricted to in-frame clones and leaves out a portion. This sample has about 2 million clones, with about 95% found just once. CD8 cells classed as naive were CD45RO-negative and positively selected for CCR7, excluding terminally differentiated effector memory CD45RA+ cells.

The source of this sequence is a man younger than 30 in good health. The J gene is TRBJ2-5, the V gene TRBV28, with D unresolved. The sample taken for sequencing was naive CD8+ T cells sorted from blood. DNA of the CDR3: TGTGCCAGCAGTTTGCCTGGAGAAGAGACCCAGTACTTC. This codes for CASSLPGEETQYF.